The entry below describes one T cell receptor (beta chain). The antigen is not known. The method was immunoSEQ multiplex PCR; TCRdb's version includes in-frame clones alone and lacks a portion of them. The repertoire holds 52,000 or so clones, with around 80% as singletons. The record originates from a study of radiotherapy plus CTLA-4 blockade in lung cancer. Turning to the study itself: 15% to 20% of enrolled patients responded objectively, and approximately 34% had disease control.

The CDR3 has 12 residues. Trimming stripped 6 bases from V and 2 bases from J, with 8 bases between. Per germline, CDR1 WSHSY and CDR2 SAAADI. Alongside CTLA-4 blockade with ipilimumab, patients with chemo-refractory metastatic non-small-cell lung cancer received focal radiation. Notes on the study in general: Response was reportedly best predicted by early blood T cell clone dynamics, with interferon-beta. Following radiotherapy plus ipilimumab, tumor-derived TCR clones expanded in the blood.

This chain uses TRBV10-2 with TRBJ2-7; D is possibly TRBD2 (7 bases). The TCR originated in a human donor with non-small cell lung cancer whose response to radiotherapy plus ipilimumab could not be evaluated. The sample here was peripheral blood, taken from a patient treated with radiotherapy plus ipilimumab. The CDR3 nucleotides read TGCGCCAGCAGGGGGGGGCCCTACGAGCAGTACTTC. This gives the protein CASRGGPYEQYF.